This T cell receptor beta chain was recovered during a study of T cell changes during pregnancy in multiple sclerosis. Per the germline V gene, CDR1 is MRHNA and CDR2 is SNTAGT. This CDR3 comprises 14 residues. With V trimmed by 2 bases and J by 4 bases, 1 base remained unmatched. The repertoire was sequenced with immunoSEQ multiplex PCR; TCRdb's copy has only in-frame clones and lacks some. The table lists roughly 27,000 clones, more than 70% of them singletons. J is TRBJ2-2 and V is TRBV6-4; TRBD2 agrees at 7 bases. The source material was CD8+ T cells from peripheral blood mononuclear cells, sampled after pregnancy. The clonotype was recovered from a female donor with multiple sclerosis, enrolled in a pregnancy study. The CDR3 region has the DNA TGTGCCAGCAGTGACGGGGGGGGCACCGGGGAGCTGTTTTTT. Its translation: CASSDGGGTGELFF.